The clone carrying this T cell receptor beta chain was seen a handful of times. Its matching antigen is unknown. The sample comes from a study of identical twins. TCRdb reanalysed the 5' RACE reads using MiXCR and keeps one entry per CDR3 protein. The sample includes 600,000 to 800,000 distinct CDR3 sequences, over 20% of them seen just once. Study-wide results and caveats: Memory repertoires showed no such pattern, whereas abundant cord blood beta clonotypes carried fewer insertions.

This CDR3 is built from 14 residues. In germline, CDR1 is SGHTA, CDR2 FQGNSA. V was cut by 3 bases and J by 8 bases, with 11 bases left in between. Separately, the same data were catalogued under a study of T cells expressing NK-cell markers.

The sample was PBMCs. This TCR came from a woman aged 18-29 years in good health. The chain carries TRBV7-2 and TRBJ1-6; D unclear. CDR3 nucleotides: TGTGCCAGCAGCTTGAGACGAACGGATTCACCCCTCCACTTT. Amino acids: CASSLRRTDSPLHF.